These 14 T cell receptor beta chains share one sample of origin, sequenced in a study of blood T cell repertoires in COVID-19 (dated by TCRdb to about 2020). The method was the immunoSEQ multiplex PCR assay. TCRdb carries this immuneACCESS record with in-frame sequences only. Its versions omit some clonotypes, under half of them owing to an unresolved V gene in the studies checked, with the rest unexplained. The sample table shows 150,000 to 200,000 clones, and roughly 85% are seen once. The top ten constitute roughly 8% of the sample. The material sequenced was peripheral blood. Receptor source: a man in his 60s with acute or convalescent COVID-19.

The V and J genes are TRBV6-1 and TRBJ1-2; weak D call: TRBD1 (5 bases). The CDR3 contains 13 residues. Germline V gene lookup returns CDR1 MNHNS and CDR2 SASEGT. V dropped 3 bases and J dropped 8 bases, with 13 bases sitting between them. For the CDR3, the DNA is TGTGCCAGCAGTGACGGCAGGGTTCGCGGCTACACCTTC. This translates into CASSDGRVRGYTF.

This chain uses TRBV10-3 with TRBJ1-1, with 8 bases lining up with TRBD1. The CDR3 loop spans 16 amino acids. CDR1 and CDR2 (germline): ENHRY, SYGVKD. The V gene end was trimmed by 5 bases and the J gene end by 0 bases; junction bases not matched to a gene: 8. The DNA for the CDR3 is TGTGCCATCAGTCAGGACAGGGCCCGTTTGAACACTGAAGCTTTCTTT. Its translation: CAISQDRARLNTEAFF.

This clone was recorded only once. This chain joins TRBV19 and TRBJ1-2; possible D gene TRBD1, 5 bases. Germline CDR1 LNHDA, CDR2 SQIVND (reference sequence). V lost 6 bases and J 4 bases, leaving 12 bases between the germline ends. This CDR3 is 13 amino acids long. CDR3 sequence reads: CASRPTEFYGYTF. DNA for the CDR3: TGTGCCAGTAGACCGACAGAATTCTATGGCTACACCTTC.

This clone is a singleton in its sample. The rearrangement links TRBV24-1 to TRBJ1-1; D gene uncertain. The CDR3 is 13 amino acids. CDR1 is KGHDR, CDR2 SFDVKD, per germline. Trimming pared 4 bases from V and 5 bases from J, leaving 10 bases between. CDR3 nucleotide sequence: TGTGCCACCAGTGAGGGTTGGAGAACTGAAGCTTTCTTT. Its translation: CATSEGWRTEAFF.

The gene calls are TRBV4-1 and TRBJ2-3; 10 bases agree with TRBD2. Germline V gives CDR1 MGHRA, CDR2 YSYEKL. V trimming: 0 bases; J trimming: 9 bases; junction bases outside the gene matches: 9. This CDR3 contains 16 residues. DNA of the CDR3: TGCGCCAGCAGCCAAGACTTAAGCGGGAGGGAACGAACGCAGTATTTT. Translated: CASSQDLSGRERTQYF.

J is TRBJ2-2 and V is TRBV6-5, with unresolved D. The germline CDR1 and CDR2 sequences are MNHEY and SVGAGI. V gave up 2 bases and J gave up 4 bases, with 11 bases separating them. The CDR3 covers 15 residues. The CDR3 nucleotides read TGTGCCAGCAGTTACGGGTCCCCGGGCACCGGGGAGCTGTTTTTT. It encodes CASSYGSPGTGELFF.

This chain connects TRBV4-2 to TRBJ1-2, with no clear D. This CDR3 region has 14 residues. Trimming stripped 7 bases from V and 0 bases from J, with 12 bases between. The germline V gene has CDR1 LGHNA and CDR2 YNFKEQ. The CDR3, as DNA: TGTGCCAGCAAGCCGGCGGGCTCTAACTATGGCTACACCTTC. Protein: CASKPAGSNYGYTF.

The chain has TRBV19 and TRBJ2-1, with 8 positions matching TRBD2. CDR1 and CDR2 from the germline V gene are LNHDA and SQIVND (reference sequence). With V trimmed by 3 bases and J by 8 bases, 3 bases remained unmatched. This CDR3 has 13 amino acids. CDR3 in amino acids: CASSIRGGDEQFF. The CDR3 nucleotides are TGTGCCAGTAGTATTCGGGGGGGCGATGAGCAGTTCTTC.

V is TRBV7-3 and J is TRBJ1-2, with D perhaps matching TRBD1 (6 bases). Trimming removed 8 bases from V and 8 bases from J, with 24 bases in between. Germline V gene lookup returns CDR1 SGHTA and CDR2 FQGTGA. The CDR3 contains 15 residues. The CDR3 coding sequence is TGTGCCAGCCGCCCAGGGCGGGGGCAGCGTGGGGGCTACACCTTC. Its translation is CASRPGRGQRGGYTF.

This clone was detected only once. The J gene is TRBJ2-1, the V gene TRBV5-1; D gene uncertain. V shed 5 bases and J shed 4 bases, with 7 bases lying between them. The CDR3 is 12 amino acids. Germline V gene sequence: CDR1 SGHRS, CDR2 YFSETQ. In DNA, the CDR3 is TGCGCCAGCAGGCAAACTTACAATGAGCAGTTCTTC. It is translated as CASRQTYNEQFF.

The chain has TRBV28 and TRBJ1-3, with D hard to call. The V gene lost 2 bases and the J gene lost 11 bases, with 13 bases spanning the gap. The CDR3 runs to 13 residues. The V gene's germline CDR1 is MDHEN and CDR2 SYDVKM. The CDR3 region is CASSLTGGHAIYF. The CDR3 nucleotides are TGTGCCAGCAGTTTAACGGGCGGGCACGCCATATATTTT.

V usage is TRBV2 and J usage is TRBJ2-3; 9 positions agree with TRBD2. With 6 bases clipped from V and 0 bases from J, the junction kept 4 bases outside the gene matches. Germline loops: CDR1 SNHLY, CDR2 FYNNEI. This CDR3 has 15 residues. As DNA, the CDR3 is TGTGCCAGCAGCGAAACTAGCGGGAGCACAGATACGCAGTATTTT. Protein sequence: CASSETSGSTDTQYF.

The chain links TRBV10-3 to TRBJ1-1; no clear D gene. Between the trimmed V and J ends, which lost 3 bases and 2 bases, there was a span of 22 bases. There are 18 residues in the CDR3. Germline V gene sequence: CDR1 ENHRY, CDR2 SYGVKD. The CDR3, as DNA: TGTGCCATCAGTGACCCGAGGCCCTCGGGAGGCTACAACACTGAAGCTTTCTTT. Amino acid sequence: CAISDPRPSGGYNTEAFF.

V and J are TRBV27 and TRBJ2-7; 9 bases are a match to TRBD1. The CDR3 consists of 14 residues. Germline values: CDR1 MNHEY, CDR2 SMNVEV (reference sequence). After removal of 8 bases from V and 2 bases from J, the junction contained 7 bases not matched to a gene. The CDR3 DNA follows: TGTGCCAGCGCCGGGACAGGGCGGCCCTACGAGCAGTACTTC. It codes for CASAGTGRPYEQYF.